The sequence of this TCR beta chain was determined in a study of T cells in Graves' hyperthyroidism and ophthalmopathy. Trimming removed 7 bases at V and 5 bases at J, with 15 bases between. Per germline, CDR1 SNHLY and CDR2 FYNNEI. This CDR3 has 14 residues. Researchers amplified the TCR beta CDR3 regions from RNA transcripts. The HTBI primer set served for first-round RT-PCR of the TCR CDR3. From the multiplex PCR reads, TCRdb called clonotypes with MiXCR, one entry per CDR3 protein. The sample has approximately 370,000 distinct CDR3 sequences; about 18% are singletons. Each patient was aged 18 to 65 and had newly diagnosed hyperthyroidism of under 2 months' duration. Out of 10 ml of fresh peripheral blood came the PBMCs.

J is TRBJ1-5 and V is TRBV2, with D maybe TRBD1 (6 bases). The receptor was derived from a woman in her twenties or thirties with Graves' hyperthyroidism that later progressed to Graves' ophthalmopathy. The sample was blood. CDR3 protein: CASTSRTEHQPQHF. DNA of the CDR3: TGTGCCAGCACATCTAGGACAGAGCATCAGCCCCAGCATTTT. Looking up the rest from reference TRBV2 and TRBJ1-5 gives the full variable domain: EPEVTQTPSHQVTQMGQEVILRCVPISNHLYFYWYRQILGQKVEFLVSFYNNEISEKSEIFDDQFSVERPDGSNFTLKIRSTKLEDSAMYFCASTSRTEHQPQHFGDGTRLSIL.